This T cell receptor beta chain stems from a study of response to subunit inactivated influenza vaccine. Study observations and caveats: Each seasonal influenza vaccination recruits few new T cells, the authors suggested.

In TCRdb, the RT-PCR reads were re-called with MiXCR into one record per CDR3 protein. The sample records roughly 500,000 distinct CDR3 sequences, about 15% being singletons. A few counts support this clonotype. What it binds is unknown. Here the sequenced sample was CD4+ T cells sorted from PBMCs, taken 23 to 25 months after vaccination. The TCR comes from a man aged 50 to 75 who received an inactivated influenza vaccine.

CDR3 DNA: TGTGCCAGCAGCTTAGACAGGGCGGGTGGCTACACCTTC. It specifies CASSLDRAGGYTF. This chain links TRBV7-2 with TRBJ1-2; D might be TRBD1 (6 bases). The CDR3 runs 13 residues. Germline V gene data show CDR1 as SGHTA and CDR2 as FQGNSA. The V end lost 1 base, the J end lost 7 bases, and 10 bases lay between the germline ends.